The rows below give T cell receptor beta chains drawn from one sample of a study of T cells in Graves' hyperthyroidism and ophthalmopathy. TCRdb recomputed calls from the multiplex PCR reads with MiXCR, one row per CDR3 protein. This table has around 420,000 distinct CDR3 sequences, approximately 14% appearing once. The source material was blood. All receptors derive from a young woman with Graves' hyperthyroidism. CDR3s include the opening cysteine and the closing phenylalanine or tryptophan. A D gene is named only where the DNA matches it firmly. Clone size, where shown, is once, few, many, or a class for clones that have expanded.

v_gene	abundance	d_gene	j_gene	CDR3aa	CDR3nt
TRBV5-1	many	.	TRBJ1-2	CASSLTPINYGYTF	TGCGCCAGCAGCCTTACGCCAATTAACTATGGCTACACCTTC
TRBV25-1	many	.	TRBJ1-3	CASSPVVGAGNTIYF	TGTGCCAGCAGTCCCGTCGTCGGAGCTGGAAACACCATATATTTT
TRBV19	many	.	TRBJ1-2	CASSISFLLGRYYGYTF	TGTGCCAGTAGTATTTCATTCCTGTTGGGCAGGTACTATGGCTACACCTTC
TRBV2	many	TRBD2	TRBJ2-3	CASVLAGTTDTQYF	TGTGCCAGCGTCCTAGCGGGAACCACAGATACGCAGTATTTT
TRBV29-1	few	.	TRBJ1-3	CSVEADSSGNTIYF	TGCAGCGTTGAAGCGGACAGCTCTGGAAACACCATATATTTT
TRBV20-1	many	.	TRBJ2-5	CSARQVGETQYF	TGCAGTGCACGTCAAGTGGGAGAGACCCAGTACTTC
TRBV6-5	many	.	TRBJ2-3	CASSYSAGTTDTQYF	TGTGCCAGCAGTTACTCGGCGGGGACCACAGATACGCAGTATTTT
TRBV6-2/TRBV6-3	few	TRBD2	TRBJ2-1	CASTQGASGTYNEQFF	TGTGCCAGCACCCAAGGGGCTAGCGGTACCTACAATGAGCAGTTCTTC
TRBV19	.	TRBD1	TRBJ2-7	CASSMVGQGTYEQYF	TGTGCCAGTAGTATGGTGGGACAGGGCACCTACGAGCAGTACTTC
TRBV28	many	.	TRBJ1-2	CASRGGLGYGYTF	TGTGCCAGCAGGGGCGGGCTAGGCTATGGCTACACCTTC